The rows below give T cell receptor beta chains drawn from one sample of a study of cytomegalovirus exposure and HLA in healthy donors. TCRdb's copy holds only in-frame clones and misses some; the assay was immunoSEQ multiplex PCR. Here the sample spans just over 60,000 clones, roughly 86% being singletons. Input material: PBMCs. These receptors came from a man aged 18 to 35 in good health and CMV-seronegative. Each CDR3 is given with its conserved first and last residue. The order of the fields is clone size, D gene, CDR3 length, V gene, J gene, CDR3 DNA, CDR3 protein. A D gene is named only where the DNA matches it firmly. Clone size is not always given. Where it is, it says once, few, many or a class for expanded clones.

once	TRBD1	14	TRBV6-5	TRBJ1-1	TGTGCCAGCAGTCCGGGGACAGTGAACACTGAAGCTTTCTTT	CASSPGTVNTEAFF
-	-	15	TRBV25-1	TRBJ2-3	TGTGCCAGCAGTATCGGGGATAGGGGGACAGATACGCAGTATTTT	CASSIGDRGTDTQYF
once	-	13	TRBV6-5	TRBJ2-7	TGTGCCAGCAGTGTCTTGAGTAGGGGCGAGCAGTACTTC	CASSVLSRGEQYF
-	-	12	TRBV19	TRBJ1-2	TGTGCCAGTAGTTCAGGTGACTATGGCTACACCTTC	CASSSGDYGYTF
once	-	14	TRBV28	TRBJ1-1	TGTGCCAGCAGTTTGTCCAGGGGAAACACTGAAGCTTTCTTT	CASSLSRGNTEAFF
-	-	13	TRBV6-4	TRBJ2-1	TGTGCCAGCAGTGACGAATGGAGCGATGAGCAGTTCTTC	CASSDEWSDEQFF
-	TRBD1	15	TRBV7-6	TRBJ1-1	TGTGCCAGCAGCTTAAACAGGGGGGCCCTCACTGAAGCTTTCTTT	CASSLNRGALTEAFF
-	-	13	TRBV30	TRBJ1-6	TGTGCCTGGAGTCCAGGGGATAATTCACCCCTCCACTTT	CAWSPGDNSPLHF
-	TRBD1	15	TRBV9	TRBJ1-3	TGTGCCAGCAGCCCAGACTGGACAGGGGGCTACACCATATATTTT	CASSPDWTGGYTIYF
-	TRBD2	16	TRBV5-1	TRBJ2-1	TGCGCCAGCAGCGGAAGTAGCGGGCCCGGTGGGGGTGAGCAGTTCTTC	CASSGSSGPGGGEQFF
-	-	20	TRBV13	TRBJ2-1	TGTGCCAGCAGCTCACCGGACGGGTTAGGTAGCGGCGCTACCTACAATGAGCAGTTCTTC	CASSSPDGLGSGATYNEQFF
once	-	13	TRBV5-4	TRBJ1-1	TGTGCCAGCAGCGGGCGCGAGAACACTGAAGCTTTCTTT	CASSGRENTEAFF
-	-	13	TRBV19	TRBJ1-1	TGTGCCAGTAGTATGGGGGGGGGCACTGAAGCTTTCTTT	CASSMGGGTEAFF
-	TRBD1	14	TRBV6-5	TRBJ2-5	TGTGCCAGCAGAAGAGACAGGGGGCACGAGACCCAGTACTTC	CASRRDRGHETQYF
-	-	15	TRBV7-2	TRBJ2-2	TGTGCCAGCAGCCCACAGGGTGGGGGCACCGGGGAGCTGTTTTTT	CASSPQGGGTGELFF
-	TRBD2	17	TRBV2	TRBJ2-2	TGTGCCAGCAGTGAATTCCATCCGGGGGGGGCCACCGGGGAGCTGTTTTTT	CASSEFHPGGATGELFF
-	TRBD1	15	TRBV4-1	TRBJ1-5	TGCGCCAGCAGCCGGGACAGGGACGGCAATCAGCCCCAGCATTTT	CASSRDRDGNQPQHF
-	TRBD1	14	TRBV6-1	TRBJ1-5	TGTGCCAGCAGTGAGGACAGGGGCGGCCAGCCCCAGCATTTT	CASSEDRGGQPQHF
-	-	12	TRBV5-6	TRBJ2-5	TGTGCCAGCAGCCTCCTACAAGAGACCCAGTACTTC	CASSLLQETQYF